This TCR beta chain was retrieved from a study of cytomegalovirus exposure and HLA in healthy donors. Study in general: The platform used for the 110 or so validation repertoires matched that of the approximately 710 first-cohort repertoires, a later analysis reported.

Study conclusions and caveats: There were 160 or so TCR beta chains listed as cytomegalovirus-associated. A later analysis found first-cohort TCR clusters tended to co-occur in the 90 to 150 validation repertoires. Reported results showed that the classifier diagnosed cytomegalovirus status with high specificity and sensitivity.

Comments on this clone: Its antigen remains unknown.

Per the germline V gene, CDR1 is KGHSH and CDR2 is LQKENI. The CDR3 consists of 14 residues. The V end was cut by 3 bases, the J end by 7 bases, with 15 bases between. The table came from immunoSEQ multiplex PCR; TCRdb's copy has only in-frame clones and leaves some out. Of around 150,000 clones detected, approximately 87% appear once; the ten largest clones hold under 7%. The chain links TRBV18 to TRBJ1-1; a weak D match, TRBD1 (6 bases). The TCR comes from a woman aged 25 to 39 in good health and CMV-seronegative. Specimen: PBMCs. CDR3 nucleotides: TGTGCCAGCTCACCGATAGAGGGGGGTTTTGAAGCTTTCTTT. Residues: CASSPIEGGFEAFF.